Each of the 10 T cell receptor beta chains below was sequenced from the same sample in a study of T cell responses to AZD1222 COVID-19 vaccine. Profiled with immunoSEQ multiplex PCR; TCRdb holds only in-frame clones, not every one. The repertoire holds 95,000 to 150,000 clones, with 80% to 90% as singletons. The material was peripheral blood, obtained on day 0 of AZD1222 vaccination. These receptor sequences come from an adult in good health.

The rearrangement joins TRBV7-2 to TRBJ2-1, with D uncertain. V lost 2 bases and J lost 7, with 12 bases in between. The CDR3 has 14 amino acids. Germline CDR1 and CDR2: SGHTA and FQGNSA. The CDR3 DNA reads as TGTGCCAGCAGCTTATCCCTCTCTAGTAATGAGCAGTTCTTC. Protein sequence: CASSLSLSSNEQFF.

This chain uses TRBV7-3 with TRBJ2-5, with D hard to call. Germline assignment: CDR1 SGHTA and CDR2 FQGTGA. The CDR3 length is 15 residues. V was trimmed by 4 bases and J by 5 bases, leaving 17 bases between them. This chain's CDR3 is CASSSTGGPRETQYF. The CDR3 DNA reads as TGTGCCAGCAGCTCGACGGGTGGGCCCAGGGAGACCCAGTACTTC.

The chain is built from TRBV30 and TRBJ1-1; no clear D. Looked up from germline, CDR1 is GTSNPN and CDR2 is SVGIG (reference sequence). Trimming cost V 0 bases and J 3 bases, with 11 bases left between them. The CDR3 is made up of 14 amino acids. The chain's CDR3 is CAWSVPGFDTEAFF. In DNA form, the CDR3 reads TGTGCCTGGAGTGTACCAGGTTTTGACACTGAAGCTTTCTTT.

This sequence joins TRBV7-9 and TRBJ2-5; D ambiguous. Near its end, the DNA agrees better with TRBJ2-7, so the J call may be wrong. From germline, CDR1 is SEHNR and CDR2 FQNEAQ (reference sequence). The CDR3 extends over 13 amino acids. CDR3 loop: CASSLAWTYEQYF. CDR3 DNA: TGTGCCAGCAGCTTAGCTTGGACCTACGAGCAGTACTTC.

In this sample, this clone turned up a few times. The chain has TRBV5-4 and TRBJ1-4, with a tentative D call TRBD1 (5 bases). Germline CDR1 reads SGHNT; CDR2 reads YYREEE (reference sequence). V was trimmed by 0 bases and J by 7 bases, leaving 13 bases between them. The CDR3 covers 15 residues. CDR3 nucleotide sequence: TGTGCCAGCAGCTTGGGAGGGGCCCCGGGTGAAAAACTGTTTTTT. Translated, it gives CASSLGGAPGEKLFF. The complete variable domain, with remaining parts taken from reference TRBV5-4 and TRBJ1-4, reads ETGVTQSPTHLIKTRGQQVTLRCSSQSGHNTVSWYQQALGQGPQFIFQYYREEENGRGNFPPRFSGLQFPNYSSELNVNALELDDSALYLCASSLGGAPGEKLFFGSGTQLSVL.

This chain connects TRBV9 to TRBJ2-7; 8 bases fit TRBD2. V dropped 0 bases and J dropped 2; count of bases not matched to a gene: 7. Germline loops: CDR1 SGDLS, CDR2 YYNGEE. The CDR3 runs to 16 residues. CDR3 sequence: CASSVDPGTSTYEQYF. As DNA, the CDR3 is TGTGCCAGCAGCGTAGACCCCGGGACTAGTACCTACGAGCAGTACTTC.

This chain joins TRBV6-2 or TRBV6-3 and TRBJ1-5; possibly TRBD1 for D (6 bases). Germline-derived CDR1 and CDR2 are MNHEY and SVGEGT. Trimming removed 2 bases from V and 9 bases from J, with 8 bases in between. The CDR3 is 12 amino acids. The CDR3 spells CASSYRGRPQHF. The CDR3 DNA is TGTGCCAGCAGTTACAGGGGGAGGCCCCAGCATTTT.

The V call is TRBV5-4, the J call TRBJ2-7; the match to TRBD2 covers 8 bases. Germline V gene sequence: CDR1 SGHNT, CDR2 YYREEE (reference sequence). Germline trimming cut 1 base from V and 0 bases from J; bases unmatched to any gene: 6. This CDR3 has 16 residues. The CDR3 here is CASSLPQAGGSYEQYF. For the CDR3, the DNA is TGTGCCAGCAGCTTGCCACAGGCGGGGGGCTCCTACGAGCAGTACTTC.

This clone has a single count. V and J are TRBV4-3 and TRBJ2-3; D uncertain. The germline V gene encodes CDR1 LGHNA and CDR2 YSLEER. V was pared by 2 bases and J by 4 bases, with 13 bases between. This CDR3 is 15 amino acids long. The CDR3 sequence: CASSQSAPYADTQYF. In nucleotides, the CDR3 is TGCGCCAGCAGCCAAAGTGCCCCCTACGCAGATACGCAGTATTTT.

The chain recombines TRBV3-1 (or the pseudogene TRBV3-2) with TRBJ2-7; D remains ambiguous. Trimming cost V 0 bases and J 7 bases, with 4 bases left between them. This CDR3 comprises 11 residues. Germline assignment: CDR1 LGHDT and CDR2 YNNKEL (reference sequence). The CDR3 sequence is CASSQEGEQYF. The CDR3 region has the DNA TGTGCCAGCAGCCAAGAGGGAGAGCAGTACTTC.